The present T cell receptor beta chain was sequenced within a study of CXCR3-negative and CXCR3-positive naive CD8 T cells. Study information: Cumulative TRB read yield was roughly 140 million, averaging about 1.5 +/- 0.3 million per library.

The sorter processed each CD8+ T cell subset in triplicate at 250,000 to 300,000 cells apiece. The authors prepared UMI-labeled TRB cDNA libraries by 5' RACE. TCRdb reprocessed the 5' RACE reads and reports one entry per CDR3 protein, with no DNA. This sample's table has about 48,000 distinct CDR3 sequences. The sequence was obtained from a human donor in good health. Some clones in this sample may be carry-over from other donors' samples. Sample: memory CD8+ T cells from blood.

The chain's CDR3 is CASSVDTDTQYF. This chain uses TRBV28 with TRBJ2-3. This CDR3 has 12 amino acids. The germline gives CDR1 MDHEN, CDR2 SYDVKM.